These T cell receptor beta chains were read from a single sample in a study of T-cell memory formation after mild COVID-19. TCRdb analysed the 5' RACE reads with MiXCR anew, one entry per CDR3 protein. This table has approximately 210,000 distinct CDR3 sequences, about 10% appearing once. Sequencing used PBMCs or a T cell subset sorted from them (not recorded which). These receptor sequences come from a man aged 18 to 30 who had mild COVID-19 (a few samples of this study predate the infection). Cell type and time point are not known. Both conserved end residues are part of each CDR3. A D gene is named only where the DNA matches it firmly. A clone size is listed for some rows: how often the clone was seen (once, few, many), or a class if it is expanded.

CDR3 protein	CDR3 DNA	D gene	CDR3 length	clone size	V gene	J gene
CASSGTGEYEQYF	TGTGCCAGCTCCGGGACAGGGGAGTACGAGCAGTACTTC	TRBD1	13	many	TRBV7-3	TRBJ2-7
CASREGSYGELFF	TGCGCCAGCAGGGAGGGGTCTTACGGGGAGCTGTTTTTT	-	13	many	TRBV5-1	TRBJ2-2
CASSFSGHGELFF	TGTGCCAGCAGCTTTTCGGGCCACGGGGAGCTGTTTTTT	-	13	-	TRBV7-2	TRBJ2-2
CASSPSRDTEAFF	TGTGCCAGCAGCCCCTCACGGGACACTGAAGCTTTCTTT	-	13	few	TRBV7-2	TRBJ1-1
CASSLGGAPDTQYF	TGCGCCAGCAGCTTGGGTGGGGCCCCAGATACGCAGTATTTT	-	14	few	TRBV5-1	TRBJ2-3
CASSLLTVNTEAFF	TGCGCCAGCAGCTTGTTAACGGTGAACACTGAAGCTTTCTTT	-	14	many	TRBV5-1	TRBJ1-1
CASSQGGGSYNEQFF	TGCGCCAGCAGCCAGGGGGGCGGCTCCTACAATGAGCAGTTCTTC	-	15	many	TRBV5-1	TRBJ2-1
CASSHYLRDRESGYTF	TGCGCCAGCAGCCATTACCTCCGGGACAGGGAAAGTGGCTACACCTTC	TRBD1	16	many	TRBV4-1	TRBJ1-2
CASSQGGRGGYPDTQYF	TGTGCCAGCAGCCAAGGCGGACGGGGGGGCTACCCAGATACGCAGTATTTT	TRBD2	17	-	TRBV12-3/TRBV12-4	TRBJ2-3
CSARVGTGAEQPQHF	TGCAGTGCTAGAGTCGGGACAGGGGCAGAGCAGCCCCAGCATTTT	TRBD1	15	few	TRBV20-1	TRBJ1-5
CASSVGVDYGYTF	TGTGCCAGCAGTGTAGGGGTTGACTATGGCTACACCTTC	-	13	few	TRBV2	TRBJ1-2
CSANRGLDPFTQYF	TGCAGTGCTAATCGGGGACTCGACCCTTTCACGCAGTATTTT	-	14	-	TRBV20-1	TRBJ2-3
CASSMGLAGDYNEQFF	TGCGCCAGCAGCATGGGACTAGCGGGGGACTACAATGAGCAGTTCTTC	TRBD2	16	few	TRBV5-1	TRBJ2-1
CASSLAAAATIYF	TGTGCCAGCAGCTTAGCAGCAGCGGCCACCATATATTTT	-	13	many	TRBV12-3/TRBV12-4	TRBJ1-3
CASSSSLGTEAFF	TGTGCCAGCAGCTCCTCTTTGGGGACTGAAGCTTTCTTT	-	13	-	TRBV7-3	TRBJ1-1
CASSSGLAGGRGTDTQYF	TGCGCCAGCAGCAGCGGACTAGCGGGGGGGCGTGGCACAGATACGCAGTATTTT	TRBD2	18	-	TRBV5-1	TRBJ2-3
CASSLASGPQHF	TGTGCCAGCAGCTTAGCTTCGGGGCCCCAGCATTTT	-	12	few	TRBV7-9	TRBJ1-5
CASTSAGLQSSYNEQFF	TGTGCCAGCACATCTGCGGGGCTCCAGAGCTCCTACAATGAGCAGTTCTTC	-	17	many	TRBV28	TRBJ2-1
CASSVTGESPLHF	TGTGCCAGCAGTGTAACAGGGGAATCACCCCTCCACTTT	TRBD1	13	many	TRBV12-3/TRBV12-4	TRBJ1-6
CASSFGRKGDKAFF	TGTGCCAGCAGCTTCGGCAGGAAGGGTGACAAAGCTTTCTTT	-	14	-	TRBV7-8	TRBJ1-1
CASSLVSANTEAFF	TGTGCCAGCAGTTTAGTTTCAGCTAACACTGAAGCTTTCTTT	-	14	few	TRBV6-5	TRBJ1-1
CASSAVAGTQETQYF	TGTGCCAGCAGCGCTGTAGCGGGAACACAAGAGACCCAGTACTTC	TRBD2	15	-	TRBV9	TRBJ2-5
CATSDPYGELFF	TGTGCCACCAGTGATCCCTACGGGGAGCTGTTTTTT	-	12	-	TRBV24-1	TRBJ2-2
CASSLLAGGLPIQFF	TGTGCCAGCAGTTTACTAGCGGGGGGGCTCCCGATCCAGTTCTTC	TRBD2	15	few	TRBV12-3/TRBV12-4	TRBJ2-1
CASVRGNTEAFF	TGTGCCAGCGTCAGGGGGAACACTGAAGCTTTCTTT	-	12	-	TRBV18	TRBJ1-1
CASSFGTGLPQPQHF	TGTGCCAGCAGCTTTGGGACAGGCCTACCTCAGCCCCAGCATTTT	TRBD1	15	few	TRBV7-2	TRBJ1-5
CAWKTRGTSTYGYTF	TGTGCCTGGAAAACCCGGGGGACGTCGACCTATGGCTACACCTTC	-	15	-	TRBV30	TRBJ1-2
CASSGGYEQYF	TGCGCCAGCAGTGGGGGTTACGAGCAGTACTTC	-	11	few	TRBV10-2	TRBJ2-7
CASDRGDTNNSPLHF	TGTGCCAGTGACCGGGGGGACACGAATAATTCACCCCTCCACTTT	-	15	many	TRBV7-9	TRBJ1-6
CASSPRQGRDTQYF	TGTGCCAGCAGTCCCAGACAGGGGAGGGATACGCAGTATTTT	TRBD1	14	many	TRBV12-3/TRBV12-4	TRBJ2-3
CASSPERDAPQHF	TGTGCCAGCAGCCCGGAGAGGGATGCGCCCCAGCATTTT	-	13	-	TRBV5-5	TRBJ1-5
CAILGQTGYTF	TGTGCCATCCTTGGACAGACCGGCTACACCTTC	-	11	few	TRBV10-3	TRBJ1-2
CASSQAEAGALWQYF	TGTGCCAGCAGCCAAGCGGAAGCGGGGGCCCTTTGGCAGTACTTC	TRBD2	15	-	TRBV14	TRBJ2-7
CASSLPRASGDTDTQYF	TGTGCCAGCAGCTTACCCCGGGCTAGCGGGGACACAGATACGCAGTATTTT	TRBD2	17	many	TRBV7-9	TRBJ2-3
CASSFLPTGELFF	TGTGCCAGCAGCTTTCTTCCAACCGGGGAGCTGTTTTTT	-	13	few	TRBV7-2	TRBJ2-2
CASSDAPVNTGELFF	TGTGCCAGCAGCGACGCACCGGTGAACACCGGGGAGCTGTTTTTT	-	15	many	TRBV7-6	TRBJ2-2
CAALRDGNTIYF	TGTGCCGCCCTCCGTGATGGAAACACCATATATTTT	-	12	few	TRBV10-3	TRBJ1-3
CASSPSVDPNRGNTIYF	TGTGCCAGCAGCCCAAGTGTGGACCCCAACCGGGGAAACACCATATATTTT	-	17	-	TRBV7-6	TRBJ1-3
CASSSYTTDTQYF	TGTGCCAGCAGCTCGTATACCACAGATACGCAGTATTTT	-	13	few	TRBV7-3	TRBJ2-3
CASSSAGAGRRGYTF	TGTGCCAGCAGTAGTGCCGGGGCGGGTCGTCGGGGCTACACCTTC	-	15	few	TRBV2	TRBJ1-2
CATSRVDRLNTEAFF	TGTGCCACCAGCAGAGTGGACAGATTAAACACTGAAGCTTTCTTT	-	15	-	TRBV15	TRBJ1-1
CASSQEPGGAGGYTF	TGTGCCAGCAGCCAAGAGCCAGGGGGCGCGGGTGGCTACACCTTC	TRBD1	15	-	TRBV3-1	TRBJ1-2
CASRGGGNEQFF	TGCGCCAGCAGGGGGGGTGGGAATGAGCAGTTCTTC	-	12	-	TRBV5-1	TRBJ2-1
CASSPIPGGARETQYF	TGTGCCAGCAGCCCAATCCCAGGAGGGGCGCGGGAGACCCAGTACTTC	-	16	many	TRBV7-9	TRBJ2-5
CASSQDWTSGGTDTQYF	TGCGCCAGCAGCCAAGATTGGACTAGCGGTGGCACAGATACGCAGTATTTT	TRBD2	17	many	TRBV4-1	TRBJ2-3
CASSFGGTVDQPQHF	TGTGCCAGCAGTTTTGGGGGGACAGTAGATCAGCCCCAGCATTTT	TRBD1	15	many	TRBV12-3/TRBV12-4	TRBJ1-5
CASRRGTGAYQPQHF	TGTGCCAGCAGACGGGGGACAGGGGCGTATCAGCCCCAGCATTTT	TRBD1	15	-	TRBV27	TRBJ1-5
CASSPAWENRGETQYF	TGTGCCAGCTCACCGGCCTGGGAGAATCGAGGGGAGACCCAGTACTTC	-	16	-	TRBV18	TRBJ2-5
CSASPDGRYNSPLHF	TGCAGTGCTAGCCCGGACGGCCGATATAATTCACCCCTCCACTTT	-	15	-	TRBV20-1	TRBJ1-6
CASSLDVSAGWIGNTIYF	TGTGCCAGCAGCTTAGATGTTAGCGCAGGGTGGATTGGAAACACCATATATTTT	-	18	-	TRBV7-8	TRBJ1-3